What follows describes a single T cell receptor (beta chain). This entry belongs to a study of blood T cell repertoires in COVID-19. Background on the study: There were acute and convalescent COVID-19 samples, and they came from the United States, Italy and Spain. Nucleic acid was either cDNA or gDNA, and it came from T cells, B-cell-depleted T cells, or PBMCs.

Original data processing: Cell counts per sample came from amplifying reference gene primers. Assay used: immunoSEQ multiplex PCR; TCRdb lists only in-frame clones, some missing. That table furnishes V, J and clone size, whereas the DNA furnished D and trimming. Among 130,000 or so clones listed, around 82% were seen once. V dropped 10 bases and J dropped 7; count of bases not matched to a gene: 6. This CDR3 is built from 12 residues. Germline V CDR1 and CDR2: ENHRY, SYGVKD. Sequencing was performed on peripheral blood. The clonotype originates from a man of 80 years or more with active or convalescent COVID-19. This chain uses TRBV10-3 with TRBJ2-1, with 8 bases identical to TRBD1. Written as DNA, the CDR3 is TGTGCCACCGGGACAGGCTCGAATGAGCAGTTCTTC. Residues: CATGTGSNEQFF.